Given below is one TCR beta chain in context. Its target is not known. Germline V gives CDR1 SGDLS, CDR2 YYNGEE. The CDR3 has 14 amino acids. The J segment lost 3 bases and the V segment lost 3 bases, leaving 4 bases of the junction unmatched. The data are from a study of cytomegalovirus exposure and HLA in healthy donors. Study in general: Drawn from HLA-typed donors, approximately 86 million unique TCRs were held in an early data release. Whole-study findings and limits: The classifier, whose performance was assessed in both the original and validation cohorts, reportedly diagnosed cytomegalovirus status with high specificity and sensitivity. At a 0.05 false discovery rate, a later analysis found some 18,000 TCR beta sequences to be associated with HLA alleles.

It was with 60 Vbeta and 13 Jbeta primers that the PCR ran. Data came from immunoSEQ multiplex PCR; TCRdb stores just in-frame clones and leaves some out. Of 150,000 to 190,000 clones listed, around 82% are singletons. The sample consisted of PBMCs. The sequence came from a woman between 50 and 59 years old in good health and CMV-seropositive. V and J are TRBV9 and TRBJ1-1; TRBD1 matches 8 bases. DNA of the CDR3: TGTGCCAGCAGCGAACAGGGGGTTGACACTGAAGCTTTCTTT. Translation gives CASSEQGVDTEAFF.